A single sample gave rise to the 24 T cell receptor beta chains below, sequenced in a study of Graves' ophthalmopathy and Graves' hyperthyroidism (dated by TCRdb to the late 2010s). The listed sequencing device is Illumina HiSeq 2000. For repertoire sequencing, the TCR beta CDR3 regions were amplified from RNA transcripts. The first round was an RT-PCR using HTBI primers with the Qiagen OneStep RT-PCR kit, and this first round was followed by a second-round multiplex PCR, then size selection and purification. TCRdb applied fastp at Q25 and MiXCR to the public reads, then kept only in-frame beta chains. CDR3 protein duplicates are merged, each entry listing the most common genes and DNA. This sample is represented by some 1.1 million distinct CDR3 sequences; about 40% of them were singletons. The ten top clones hold over 8.5% of the sample. The sequenced sample consisted of peripheral blood or thyroid tissue (not recorded which). Receptor source: an adult man with Graves' hyperthyroidism.

This clonotype was observed at least ten times. V is TRBV6-5 and J is TRBJ2-5; D possibly uses TRBD1 or TRBD2 (5 bases each). V was cut by 6 bases and J by 5 bases, with 10 bases left in between. Germline CDR1 MNHEY, CDR2 SVGAGI. CDR3 size: 12 residues. The CDR3 region has the DNA TGTGCCAGCAGCTGGGACGTCGAGACCCAGTACTTC. This translates into CASSWDVETQYF.

This clonotype was detected many times. This rearrangement joins TRBV19 to TRBJ2-7; 9 nucleotides line up with TRBD2. Germline V gene data show CDR1 as LNHDA and CDR2 as SQIVND (reference sequence). The CDR3 sequence is 14 residues long. The trim removed 5 bases at V and 5 bases at J, leaving 7 bases unmatched. CDR3 in DNA: TGTGCCAGTAGTTTCCGGACTAGCGAGAACGAGCAGTACTTC. It codes for CASSFRTSENEQYF.

The chain links TRBV5-1 to TRBJ1-2, with a weak D call TRBD1 (5 bases). This CDR3 spans 14 amino acids. Trimming pared 4 bases from V and 4 bases from J, leaving 14 bases between. Germline values: CDR1 SGHRS, CDR2 YFSETQ. The CDR3 DNA reads TGCGCCAGCAGCCCCCGGGGCTACAGCTATGGCTACACCTTC. Translated: CASSPRGYSYGYTF.

This clonotype was counted only a few times. The genes are TRBV6-6 and TRBJ1-1; TRBD1 matches 8 bases. The length of the CDR3 is 16 residues. Trimming took 5 bases from V and 2 from J; bases not matched to a gene: 10. Per the germline V gene, CDR1 is MNHNY and CDR2 is SVGAGI (reference sequence). The CDR3 is CASSKAGGVLNTEAFF. For the CDR3, the DNA is TGTGCCAGCAGTAAGGCAGGGGGCGTTTTAAACACTGAAGCTTTCTTT.

The V gene is TRBV7-8, the J gene TRBJ2-6; D may match TRBD1 or TRBD2 (5 bases each). The CDR3 loop spans 20 amino acids. Deletions cut 4 bases from V and 2 bases from J, with 24 bases between. Germline V gives CDR1 SGHVS, CDR2 FQNEAQ. CDR3 in amino acids: CASSSLTSPGALAGANVLTF. The CDR3 DNA sequence: TGTGCCAGCAGCTCCTTAACCTCCCCCGGGGCTCTCGCTGGGGCCAACGTCCTGACTTTC.

In its sample, this clonotype was seen a few times. A junction end diverges from the germline sequence, so it may reflect a read error. The chain combines TRBV20-1 with TRBJ1-1; unclear D gene. CDR3 length: 13 residues. The V gene's germline CDR1 is DFQATT and CDR2 SNEGSKA (reference sequence). CDR3 sequence (DNA): TGCGGTGCTATTGGTCTGGGGAGCACTGAAGCTTTCTTT. Residues: CGAIGLGSTEAFF.

The V and J genes are TRBV15 and TRBJ1-2, with D tentatively TRBD1 (6 bases). The germline CDR1 and CDR2 sequences are LNHNV and YYDKDF (reference sequence). V was cut by 4 bases and J by 7 bases, with 13 bases left in between. The CDR3 loop spans 13 amino acids. The CDR3 coding sequence is TGTGCCACCAGCATGTTCGGGGGGGCTGGCTACACCTTC. Protein product: CATSMFGGAGYTF.

This clonotype was recorded at least ten times. The chain carries TRBV13 and TRBJ2-7; D assignment may be TRBD1 or TRBD2 (5 bases each). CDR3 size: 14 residues. Trimming took 4 bases from V and 3 from J, leaving 13 bases between them. Germline V lookup: CDR1 PRHDT, CDR2 FYEKMQ (reference sequence). The CDR3 DNA follows: TGTGCCAGCAGCTCAGGGAGACGGCTCTACGAGCAGTACTTC. Its protein product is CASSSGRRLYEQYF.

The gene calls are TRBV12-3 or TRBV12-4 and TRBJ1-4, with D tentatively TRBD1 (5 bases). The CDR3 is made up of 18 amino acids. Trimming left V 0 bases short and J 0 bases short, with 14 bases between. CDR3 sequence reads: CASSLAPPGTATNEKLFF. The CDR3 DNA follows: TGTGCCAGCAGTTTAGCGCCACCCGGGACCGCAACTAATGAAAAACTGTTTTTT.

The V gene is TRBV20-1, the J gene TRBJ1-5; weak D call: TRBD1 (6 bases). Germline V CDR1 and CDR2: DFQATT, SNEGSKA (reference sequence). Trimming took 4 bases from V and 7 from J, leaving 20 bases between them. The CDR3 consists of 15 residues. The CDR3 nucleotides are TGCAGTGCTACCGATTTAGACAGGAGCGGACAGCCCCAGCATTTT. It specifies CSATDLDRSGQPQHF.

There are many counts of this clonotype. At one end the junction does not follow the germline gene, possibly because of a read error. This sequence joins TRBV14 and TRBJ2-2; D uncertain. The CDR3 contains 14 residues. The germline V gene has CDR1 SGHDN and CDR2 FVKESK. CDR3 coding DNA: TGTGCCAGCAGCAAAGACCTGTACACCGGGGAGCTGTTTTTT. Its translation: CASSKDLYTGELFF.

This clonotype was counted many times. J is TRBJ2-7 and V is TRBV24-1, with 8 positions matching TRBD2. Germline V gene data show CDR1 as KGHDR and CDR2 as SFDVKD. This CDR3 spans 15 amino acids. The J segment lost 9 bases and the V segment lost 3 bases, leaving 12 bases of the junction unmatched. DNA of the CDR3: TGTGCCACCAGTGATCACTCGGGCGGGGGGCGCGGGCAGTACTTC. Encoded protein: CATSDHSGGGRGQYF.

This sequence joins TRBV20-1 and TRBJ2-7, with 7 nucleotides matching TRBD1. The germline V gene encodes CDR1 DFQATT and CDR2 SNEGSKA (reference sequence). The CDR3 runs 13 residues. V lost 2 bases to trimming and J lost 6 bases; unmatched junction nucleotides: 7. In nucleotides, the CDR3 is TGCAGTGCTAGAAGGGGGCGGCAGCCCGAGCAGTACTTC. Translated, it gives CSARRGRQPEQYF.

This clonotype was detected ten times or more. This chain joins TRBV12-3 or TRBV12-4 and TRBJ1-6; possibly TRBD1 for D (5 bases). The V and J ends lost 5 bases and 8 bases respectively, with 13 bases between them. The CDR3 totals 14 residues. The CDR3 sequence is CASSPSGGYSPLHF. CDR3 sequence (DNA): TGTGCCAGCAGTCCCTCTGGGGGGTATTCACCCCTCCACTTT.

The table lists this clonotype with a few counts. The chain recombines TRBV6-6 with TRBJ1-1; unclear D gene. The CDR3 spans 17 residues. Germline V gene sequence: CDR1 MNHNY, CDR2 SVGAGI (reference sequence). Deletions cut 7 bases from V and 1 base from J, with 22 bases between. CDR3: CASTRTRSATQNTEAFF. The CDR3 region has the DNA TGTGCCAGCACCCGTACCCGCTCGGCGACCCAGAACACTGAAGCTTTCTTT.

The chain recombines TRBV7-9 with TRBJ1-1, with 7 bases matching TRBD1. This CDR3 comprises 14 residues. The V and J ends lost 8 bases and 1 base, in that order; junction bases with no gene match: 7. CDR1 is SEHNR, CDR2 FQNEAQ, per germline (reference sequence). CDR3 sequence reads: CASPQDRTNTEAFF. In nucleotides, the CDR3 is TGTGCCAGCCCTCAGGACAGGACGAACACTGAAGCTTTCTTT.

DNA for the CDR3: TGTGCCAGCAGCCAAGAGCGGCAGGGAGGTCGGGGGCAGTACTTC. Protein: CASSQERQGGRGQYF. V is TRBV3-1 and J is TRBJ2-7; tentative D call: TRBD2 (6 bases). The V and J ends lost 0 bases and 9 bases respectively, with 18 bases between them. The germline V gene encodes CDR1 LGHDT and CDR2 YNNKEL (reference sequence). This CDR3 has 15 amino acids.

The CDR3 sequence: CASSSTGGHYNSPLHF. DNA of the CDR3: TGTGCCAGCAGTTCGACCGGTGGACACTATAATTCACCCCTCCACTTT. This chain joins TRBV7-8 and TRBJ1-6, with a weak D call TRBD1 (5 bases). Per the germline V gene, CDR1 is SGHVS and CDR2 is FQNEAQ. Trimming removed 6 bases from V and 3 bases from J, with 15 bases in between. The CDR3 consists of 16 residues.

Regarding this clonotype: This may arise from a read error, as a much more abundant clone is one base away. The chain is built from TRBV5-1 and TRBJ1-2; D possibly corresponds to TRBD1 (6 bases). The V and J ends lost 2 bases and 0 bases respectively, with 11 bases between them. The CDR3 runs 15 residues. Germline V gene sequence: CDR1 SGHRS, CDR2 YFSETQ. CDR3 amino acids: CASSLQGNSNYGYTF. CDR3 bases: TGCGCCAGCAGCTTACAGGGAAACTCTAACTATGGCTACACCTTC.

The chain joins TRBV27 to TRBJ1-1; perhaps TRBD1 as D (5 bases). Trimming pared 1 base from V and 2 bases from J, leaving 11 bases between. Per the germline V gene, CDR1 is MNHEY and CDR2 is SMNVEV (reference sequence). The CDR3 has 15 residues. This CDR3 is CASSLFGGPNTEAFF. DNA of the CDR3: TGTGCCAGCAGTTTATTCGGGGGACCTAACACTGAAGCTTTCTTT.

The chain is built from TRBV12-3 or TRBV12-4 and TRBJ1-2; D is unresolved. The ends were cut back, 3 bases at V and 0 bases at J, with 17 bases in the middle. The length of the CDR3 is 17 residues. The CDR3 region has the DNA TGTGCCAGCAGTTTCGGTGGCCTAGGTTCTCCTAACTATGGCTACACCTTC. Its translation is CASSFGGLGSPNYGYTF.

This clonotype was seen a few times. The chain couples TRBV7-2 to TRBJ1-5; D gene ambiguous. Germline V CDR1 and CDR2: SGHTA, FQGNSA. The CDR3 contains 13 residues. Trimming pared 1 base from V and 8 bases from J, leaving 9 bases between. CDR3 bases: TGTGCCAGCAGCTTAGTTGGAAGAGAGCCCCAGCATTTT. This translates into CASSLVGREPQHF. Supplemented by reference TRBV7-2 and TRBJ1-5, the full variable domain reads GAGVSQSPSNKVTEKGKDVELRCDPISGHTALYWYRQSLGQGLEFLIYFQGNSAPDKSGLPSDRFSAERTGGSVSTLTIQRTQQEDSAVYLCASSLVGREPQHFGDGTRLSIL.

This clonotype was observed many times. This sequence joins TRBV7-8 and TRBJ1-2; tentatively, D is TRBD1 (6 bases). V was pared by 5 bases and J by 8 bases, with 18 bases between. The CDR3 runs 14 residues. Looked up from germline, CDR1 is SGHVS and CDR2 is FQNEAQ. The CDR3 sequence is CASSPHSGAVGYTF. The CDR3 DNA follows: TGTGCCAGCAGCCCGCATTCAGGGGCCGTCGGCTACACCTTC.

Ten or more counts support this clonotype. This chain connects TRBV11-2 to TRBJ2-7, with TRBD1 matching 12 bases. The CDR3 has 16 amino acids. The germline CDR1 and CDR2 sequences are SGHAT and FQNNGV. The trim removed 5 bases at V and 5 bases at J, leaving 10 bases unmatched. This CDR3 reads CASSPHPGTGGNEQYF. The CDR3 nucleotides are TGTGCCAGCAGCCCCCATCCCGGGACAGGGGGCAACGAGCAGTACTTC.